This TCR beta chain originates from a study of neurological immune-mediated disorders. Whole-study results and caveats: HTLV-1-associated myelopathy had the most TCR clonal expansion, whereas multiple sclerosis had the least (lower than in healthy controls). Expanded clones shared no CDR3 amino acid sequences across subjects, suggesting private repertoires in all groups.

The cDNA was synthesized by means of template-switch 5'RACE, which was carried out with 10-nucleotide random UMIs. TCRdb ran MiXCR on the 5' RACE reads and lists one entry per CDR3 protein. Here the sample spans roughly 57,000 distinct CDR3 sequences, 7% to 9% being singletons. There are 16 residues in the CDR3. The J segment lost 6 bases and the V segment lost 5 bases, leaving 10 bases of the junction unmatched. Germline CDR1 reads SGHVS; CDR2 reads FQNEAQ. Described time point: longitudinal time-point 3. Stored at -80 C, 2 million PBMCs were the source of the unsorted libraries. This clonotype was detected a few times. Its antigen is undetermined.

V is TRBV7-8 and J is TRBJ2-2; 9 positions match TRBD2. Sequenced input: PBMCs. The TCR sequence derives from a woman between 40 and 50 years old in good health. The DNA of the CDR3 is TGTGCCAGCAGCATAATAGCGGGAGTAATTCCCGGGGAGCTGTTTTTT. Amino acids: CASSIIAGVIPGELFF.